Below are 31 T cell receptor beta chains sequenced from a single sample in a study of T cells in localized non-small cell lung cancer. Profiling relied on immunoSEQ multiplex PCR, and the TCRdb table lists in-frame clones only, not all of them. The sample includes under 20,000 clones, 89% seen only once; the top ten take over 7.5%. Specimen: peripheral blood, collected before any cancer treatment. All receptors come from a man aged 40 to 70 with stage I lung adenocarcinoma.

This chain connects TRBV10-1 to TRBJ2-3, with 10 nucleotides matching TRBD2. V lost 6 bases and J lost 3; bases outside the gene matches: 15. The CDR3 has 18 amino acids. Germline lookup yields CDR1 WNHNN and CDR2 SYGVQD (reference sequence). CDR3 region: CASSSSGGALWSTDTQYF. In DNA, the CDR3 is TGCGCCAGCAGCTCGAGCGGGGGGGCCTTGTGGTCGACAGATACGCAGTATTTT.

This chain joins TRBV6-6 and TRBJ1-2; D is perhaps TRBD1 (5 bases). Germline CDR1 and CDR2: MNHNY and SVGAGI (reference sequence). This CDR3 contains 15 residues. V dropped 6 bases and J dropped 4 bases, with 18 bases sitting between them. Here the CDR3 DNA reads TGTGCCAGCAGACCGTTTGGGCAGGGCCTCTATGGCTACACCTTC. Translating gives CASRPFGQGLYGYTF.

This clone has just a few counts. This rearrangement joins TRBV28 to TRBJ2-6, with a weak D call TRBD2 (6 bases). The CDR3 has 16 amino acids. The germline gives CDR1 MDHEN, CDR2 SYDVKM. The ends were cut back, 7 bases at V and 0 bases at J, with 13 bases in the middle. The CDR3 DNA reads TGTGCCAGCAAAGGAGGGGATGCCTCTGGGGCCAACGTCCTGACTTTC. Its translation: CASKGGDASGANVLTF.

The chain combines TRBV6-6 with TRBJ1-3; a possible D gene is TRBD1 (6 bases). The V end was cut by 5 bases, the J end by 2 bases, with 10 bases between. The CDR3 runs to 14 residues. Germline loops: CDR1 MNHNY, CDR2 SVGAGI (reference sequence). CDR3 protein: CASSPGGTGNTIYF. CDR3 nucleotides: TGTGCCAGCAGTCCGGGGGGCACTGGAAACACCATATATTTT.

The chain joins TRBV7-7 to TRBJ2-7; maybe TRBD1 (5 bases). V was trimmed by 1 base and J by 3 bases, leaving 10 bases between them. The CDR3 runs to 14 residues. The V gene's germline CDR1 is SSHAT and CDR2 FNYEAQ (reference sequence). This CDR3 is CASSLGTGRYEQYF. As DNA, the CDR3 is TGTGCCAGCAGCTTAGGAACAGGACGCTACGAGCAGTACTTC.

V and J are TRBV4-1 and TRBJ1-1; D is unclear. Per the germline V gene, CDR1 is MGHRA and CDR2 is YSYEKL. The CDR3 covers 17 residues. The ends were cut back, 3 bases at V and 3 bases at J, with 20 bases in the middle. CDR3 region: CASSHETPGVGDTEAFF. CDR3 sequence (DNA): TGCGCCAGCAGCCATGAAACTCCGGGCGTTGGGGACACTGAAGCTTTCTTT.

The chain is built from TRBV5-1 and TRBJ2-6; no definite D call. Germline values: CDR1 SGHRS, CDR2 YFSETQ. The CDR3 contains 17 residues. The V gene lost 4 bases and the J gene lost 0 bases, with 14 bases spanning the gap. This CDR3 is CASSPRTVYSGANVLTF. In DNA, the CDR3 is TGCGCCAGCAGCCCCCGGACGGTTTACTCTGGGGCCAACGTCCTGACTTTC.

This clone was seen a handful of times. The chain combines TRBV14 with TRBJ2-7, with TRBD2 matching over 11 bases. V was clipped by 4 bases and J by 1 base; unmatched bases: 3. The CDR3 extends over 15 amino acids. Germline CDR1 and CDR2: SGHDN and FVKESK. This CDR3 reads CASSPLAGESYEQYF. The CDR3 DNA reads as TGTGCCAGCAGCCCACTAGCGGGGGAATCCTACGAGCAGTACTTC. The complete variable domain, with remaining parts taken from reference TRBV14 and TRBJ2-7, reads EAGVTQFPSHSVIEKGQTVTLRCDPISGHDNLYWYRRVMGKEIKFLLHFVKESKQDESGMPNNRFLAERTGGTYSTLKVQPAELEDSGVYFCASSPLAGESYEQYFGPGTRLTVT.

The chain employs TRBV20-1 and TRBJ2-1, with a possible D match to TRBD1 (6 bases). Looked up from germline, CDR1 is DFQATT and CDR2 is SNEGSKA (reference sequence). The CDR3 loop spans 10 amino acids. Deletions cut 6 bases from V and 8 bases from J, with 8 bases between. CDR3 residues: CSAHRDEQFF. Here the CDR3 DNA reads TGCAGTGCCCACAGGGATGAGCAGTTCTTC.

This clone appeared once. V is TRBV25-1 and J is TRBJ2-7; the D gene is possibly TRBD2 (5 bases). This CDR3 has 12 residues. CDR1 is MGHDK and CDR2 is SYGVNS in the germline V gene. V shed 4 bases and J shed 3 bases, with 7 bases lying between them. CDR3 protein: CASSADYYEQYF. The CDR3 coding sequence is TGTGCCAGCAGTGCTGACTACTACGAGCAGTACTTC.

The CDR3, as DNA: TGTGCCAGCAGCTTAGAGGGGGTAGCTAACTATGGCTACACCTTC. Translated: CASSLEGVANYGYTF. The chain combines TRBV7-8 with TRBJ1-2, with D possibly being TRBD1 (6 bases). CDR1 and CDR2 (germline): SGHVS, FQNEAQ. This CDR3 comprises 15 residues. Trimming stripped 1 base from V and 0 bases from J, with 9 bases between.

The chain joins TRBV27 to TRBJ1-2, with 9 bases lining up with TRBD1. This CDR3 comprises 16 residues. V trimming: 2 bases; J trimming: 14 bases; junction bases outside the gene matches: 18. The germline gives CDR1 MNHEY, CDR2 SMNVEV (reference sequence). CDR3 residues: CASSLLSLNRPQGATF. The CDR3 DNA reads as TGTGCCAGCAGTTTACTATCCCTCAACCGCCCACAGGGGGCAACCTTC.

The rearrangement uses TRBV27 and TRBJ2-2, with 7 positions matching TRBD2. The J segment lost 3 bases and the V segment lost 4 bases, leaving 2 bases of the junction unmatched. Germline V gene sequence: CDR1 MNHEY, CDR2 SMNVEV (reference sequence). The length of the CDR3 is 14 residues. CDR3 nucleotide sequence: TGTGCCAGCAGTTACCGGGGGGACACCGGGGAGCTGTTTTTT. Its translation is CASSYRGDTGELFF.

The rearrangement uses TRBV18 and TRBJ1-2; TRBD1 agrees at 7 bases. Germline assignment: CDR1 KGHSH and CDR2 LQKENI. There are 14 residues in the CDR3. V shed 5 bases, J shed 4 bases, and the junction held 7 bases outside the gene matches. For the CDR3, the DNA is TGTGCCAGCTCAAGGGAGGGGGCCCTCTATGGCTACACCTTC. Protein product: CASSREGALYGYTF.

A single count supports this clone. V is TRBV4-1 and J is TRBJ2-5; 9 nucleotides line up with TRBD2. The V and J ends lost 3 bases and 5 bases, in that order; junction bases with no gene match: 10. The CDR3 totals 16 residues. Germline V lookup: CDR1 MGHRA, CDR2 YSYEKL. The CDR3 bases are TGCGCCAGCAGCCAGGGTTTTAGCGGGAGTTCCGAGACCCAGTACTTC. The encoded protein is CASSQGFSGSSETQYF.

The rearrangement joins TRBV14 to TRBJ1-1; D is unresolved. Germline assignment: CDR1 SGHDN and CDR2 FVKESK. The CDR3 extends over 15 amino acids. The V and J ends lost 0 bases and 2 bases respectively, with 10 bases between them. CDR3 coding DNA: TGTGCCAGCAGCCAAGACTGGGGAATTAACACTGAAGCTTTCTTT. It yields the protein CASSQDWGINTEAFF.

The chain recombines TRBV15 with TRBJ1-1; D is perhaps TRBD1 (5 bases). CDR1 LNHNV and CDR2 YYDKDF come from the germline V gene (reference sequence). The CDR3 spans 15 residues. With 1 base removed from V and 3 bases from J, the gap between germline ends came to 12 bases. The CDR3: CATSRGEGSYTEAFF. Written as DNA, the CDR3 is TGTGCCACCAGCAGAGGGGAGGGGTCTTACACTGAAGCTTTCTTT. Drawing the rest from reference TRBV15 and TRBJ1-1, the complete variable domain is DAMVIQNPRYQVTQFGKPVTLSCSQTLNHNVMYWYQQKSSQAPKLLFHYYDKDFNNEADTPDNFQSRRPNTSFCFLDIRSPGLGDTAMYLCATSRGEGSYTEAFFGQGTRLTVV.

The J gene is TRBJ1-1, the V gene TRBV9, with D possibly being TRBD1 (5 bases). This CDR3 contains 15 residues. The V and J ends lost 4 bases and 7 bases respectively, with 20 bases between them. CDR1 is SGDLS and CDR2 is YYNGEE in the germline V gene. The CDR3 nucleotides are TGTGCCAGCAGCAGAACTCAGAACAGGTTGGGTGAAGCTTTCTTT. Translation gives CASSRTQNRLGEAFF.

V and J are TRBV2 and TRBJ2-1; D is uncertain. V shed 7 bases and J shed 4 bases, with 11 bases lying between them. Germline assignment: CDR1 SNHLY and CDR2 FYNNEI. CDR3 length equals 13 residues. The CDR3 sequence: CASNGVGYNEQFF. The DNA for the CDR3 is TGTGCCAGCAACGGAGTTGGGTACAATGAGCAGTTCTTC.

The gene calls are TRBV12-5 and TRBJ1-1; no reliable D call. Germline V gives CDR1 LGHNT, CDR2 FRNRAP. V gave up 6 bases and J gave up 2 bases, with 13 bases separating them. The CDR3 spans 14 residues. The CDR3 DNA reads TGTGCTAGTGGCCGCGACATCTCTAACACTGAAGCTTTCTTT. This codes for CASGRDISNTEAFF.

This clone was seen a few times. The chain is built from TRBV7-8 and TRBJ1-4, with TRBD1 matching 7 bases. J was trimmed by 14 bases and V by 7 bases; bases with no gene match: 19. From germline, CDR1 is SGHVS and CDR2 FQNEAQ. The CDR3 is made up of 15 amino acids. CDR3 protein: CASTEDRALPKGLFF. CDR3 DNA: TGTGCCAGCACTGAAGACAGGGCACTACCGAAAGGGCTGTTTTTT.

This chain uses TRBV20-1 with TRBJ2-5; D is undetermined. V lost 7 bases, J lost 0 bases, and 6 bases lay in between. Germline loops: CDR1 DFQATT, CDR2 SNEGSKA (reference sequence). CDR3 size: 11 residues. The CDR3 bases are TGCAGTGGAAGTTACCAAGAGACCCAGTACTTC. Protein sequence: CSGSYQETQYF.

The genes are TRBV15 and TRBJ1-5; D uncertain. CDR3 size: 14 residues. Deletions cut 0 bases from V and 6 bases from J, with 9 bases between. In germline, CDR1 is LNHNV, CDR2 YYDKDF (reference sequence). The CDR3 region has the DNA TGTGCCACCAGCAGAGATCGACAATCTCAGCCCCAGCATTTT. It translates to CATSRDRQSQPQHF.

The CDR3 coding sequence is TGTGCCAGCAGCCGTTCGGGACAGATGAACACTGAAGCTTTCTTT. It specifies CASSRSGQMNTEAFF. The genes are TRBV4-2 and TRBJ1-1; 7 bases line up with TRBD1. Germline lookup yields CDR1 LGHNA and CDR2 YNFKEQ. CDR3 length equals 15 residues. J gave up 0 bases and V 4 bases, and 5 bases lay outside the gene matches.

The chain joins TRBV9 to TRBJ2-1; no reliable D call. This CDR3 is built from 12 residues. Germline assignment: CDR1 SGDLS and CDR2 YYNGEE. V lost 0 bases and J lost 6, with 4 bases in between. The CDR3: CASSVDPNEQFF. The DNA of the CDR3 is TGTGCCAGCAGCGTAGATCCCAATGAGCAGTTCTTC.

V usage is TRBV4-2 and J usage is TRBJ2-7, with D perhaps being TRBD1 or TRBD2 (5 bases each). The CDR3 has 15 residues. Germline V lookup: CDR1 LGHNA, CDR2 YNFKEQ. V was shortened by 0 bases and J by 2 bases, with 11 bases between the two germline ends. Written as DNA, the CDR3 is TGTGCCAGCAGCCAAGACCGGGACGTAACCTACGAGCAGTACTTC. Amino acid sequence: CASSQDRDVTYEQYF.

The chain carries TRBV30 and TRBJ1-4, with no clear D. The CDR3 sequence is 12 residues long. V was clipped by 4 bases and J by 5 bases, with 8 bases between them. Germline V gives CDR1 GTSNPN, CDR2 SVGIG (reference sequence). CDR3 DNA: TGTGCCTGGAATGGCCGAAATGAAAAACTGTTTTTT. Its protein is CAWNGRNEKLFF.

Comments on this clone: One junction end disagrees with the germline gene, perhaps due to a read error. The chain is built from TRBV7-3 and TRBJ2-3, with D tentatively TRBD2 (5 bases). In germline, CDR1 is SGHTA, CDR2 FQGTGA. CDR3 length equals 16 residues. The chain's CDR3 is CASSPVPGGSTATQYF. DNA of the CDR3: TGTGCCAGCAGCCCCGTCCCAGGAGGAAGCACAGCTACGCAGTATTTT.

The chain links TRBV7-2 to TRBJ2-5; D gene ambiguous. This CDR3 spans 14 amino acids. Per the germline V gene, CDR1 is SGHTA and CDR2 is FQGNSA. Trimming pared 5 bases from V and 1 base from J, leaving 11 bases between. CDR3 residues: CASSRTVGQETQYF. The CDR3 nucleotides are TGTGCCAGCAGCCGGACCGTGGGCCAAGAGACCCAGTACTTC.

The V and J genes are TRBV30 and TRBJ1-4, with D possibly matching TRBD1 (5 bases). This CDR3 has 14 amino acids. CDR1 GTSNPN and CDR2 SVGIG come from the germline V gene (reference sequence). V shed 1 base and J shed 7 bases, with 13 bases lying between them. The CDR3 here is CAWSARQGSEKLFF. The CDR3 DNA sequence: TGTGCCTGGAGTGCCCGGCAGGGTAGTGAAAAACTGTTTTTT.

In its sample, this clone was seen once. The CDR3 region is CASISTRPTGGYGYTF. Written as DNA, the CDR3 is TGTGCCAGTATCTCGACGAGACCGACAGGGGGATATGGCTACACCTTC. The chain is built from TRBV19 and TRBJ1-2, with TRBD1 identical over 9 bases. CDR1 is LNHDA and CDR2 is SQIVND in the germline V gene (reference sequence). The CDR3 totals 16 residues. V shed 7 bases and J 5 bases; nucleotides not matched to a gene: 14.